This TCR beta chain was profiled in a study of T cell responses to AZD1222 COVID-19 vaccine. In the study overall: Pooling covered second doses at about 4 or about 12 weeks. Study-wide results and caveats: Seropositive AZD1222 recipients at baseline numbered only 5 or 6.

Of note for this clone: Its antigen is currently unknown.

The repertoire was sequenced with immunoSEQ multiplex PCR; TCRdb's copy has only in-frame clones and lacks some. The data hold 130,000 or so clones, with roughly nine tenths observed a single time. The germline V gene has CDR1 SGHRS and CDR2 YFSETQ. The ends were cut back, 0 bases at V and 6 bases at J, with 4 bases in the middle. The length of the CDR3 is 12 residues. The receptor's source is an adult in good health. The starting material was peripheral blood, obtained on day 0 of AZD1222 vaccination. This chain joins TRBV5-1 and TRBJ1-5; D not resolved. CDR3 loop: CASSLEGQPQHF. CDR3 bases: TGCGCCAGCAGCTTGGAGGGTCAGCCCCAGCATTTT.